Shown below are 15 T cell receptor beta chains from a single sample sequenced in a study of blood T cell repertoires in COVID-19. Sequencing was performed with immunoSEQ multiplex PCR; in TCRdb, only in-frame clones are kept and a portion is missing. The sample includes about 200,000 clones, 84% of them seen just once. Specimen: peripheral blood. The receptor set was obtained from a human donor in a cohort sampled during active COVID-19.

J is TRBJ2-3 and V is TRBV30; D is unclear. The CDR3 sequence is 14 residues long. The V and J ends lost 0 bases and 3 bases respectively, with 10 bases between them. Germline CDR1 and CDR2: GTSNPN and SVGIG (reference sequence). The DNA of the CDR3 is TGTGCCTGGAGTGTTAGTGTCTCTACAGATACGCAGTATTTT. Translation gives CAWSVSVSTDTQYF. The whole variable domain, remainder taken from reference TRBV30 and TRBJ2-3, is SQTIHQWPATLVQPVGSPLSLECTVEGTSNPNLYWYRQAAGRGLQLLFYSVGIGQISSEVPQNLSASRPQDRQFILSSKKLLLSDSGFYLCAWSVSVSTDTQYFGPGTRLTVL.

CDR3 DNA sequence: TGTGCCAGCAGCTTAGGCCCGAGTATAGAGACCCAGTACTTC. Translation: CASSLGPSIETQYF. The chain couples TRBV7-7 to TRBJ2-5, with D hard to call. The CDR3 is 14 residues long. Trimming took 1 base from V and 4 from J, leaving 10 bases between them. Germline assignment: CDR1 SSHAT and CDR2 FNYEAQ (reference sequence).

The gene calls are TRBV5-1 and TRBJ1-4, with D possibly being TRBD1 (5 bases). From germline, CDR1 is SGHRS and CDR2 YFSETQ. V lost 0 bases to trimming and J lost 5 bases, with 8 bases between them. There are 14 residues in the CDR3. For the CDR3, the DNA is TGCGCCAGCAGCTTGGGGACAAGAAATGAAAAACTGTTTTTT. Translating gives CASSLGTRNEKLFF. The complete variable domain, with remaining parts taken from reference TRBV5-1 and TRBJ1-4, reads KAGVTQTPRYLIKTRGQQVTLSCSPISGHRSVSWYQQTPGQGLQFLFEYFSETQRNKGNFPGRFSGRQFSNSRSEMNVSTLELGDSALYLCASSLGTRNEKLFFGSGTQLSVL.

The chain combines TRBV30 with TRBJ2-1, with D possibly being TRBD1 (5 bases). The germline V gene has CDR1 GTSNPN and CDR2 SVGIG (reference sequence). The CDR3 loop spans 13 amino acids. V lost 4 bases, J lost 0 bases, and 7 bases lay in between. The CDR3 DNA sequence: TGTGCCTGGACAGGGAACTCCTACAATGAGCAGTTCTTC. This encodes CAWTGNSYNEQFF.

In nucleotides, the CDR3 is TGTGCCACCAGCAGTGGGCCAGTCGGTAGCGTTGGGTACGAGCAGTACTTC. Encoded protein: CATSSGPVGSVGYEQYF. The genes are TRBV2 and TRBJ2-7; maybe TRBD2 (5 bases). The germline gives CDR1 SNHLY, CDR2 FYNNEI. The CDR3 runs 17 residues. With 10 bases removed from V and 4 bases from J, the gap between germline ends came to 29 bases.

This chain joins TRBV7-2 and TRBJ2-7, with D possibly matching TRBD2 (7 bases). The CDR3 has 17 amino acids. Trimming pared 1 base from V and 2 bases from J, leaving 18 bases between. The V gene's germline CDR1 is SGHTA and CDR2 FQGNSA. This CDR3 is CASSLEIGGGVAYEQYF. The CDR3 DNA is TGTGCCAGCAGCTTAGAAATAGGGGGGGGAGTCGCCTACGAGCAGTACTTC.

The gene calls are TRBV19 and TRBJ2-3; D possibly corresponds to TRBD1 (5 bases). CDR3 length: 14 residues. CDR1 and CDR2 from the germline V gene are LNHDA and SQIVND (reference sequence). V lost 5 bases to trimming and J lost 1 base, with 10 bases between them. This chain's CDR3 is CASSLTGGTDTQYF. As DNA, the CDR3 is TGTGCCAGTAGTTTAACAGGTGGCACAGATACGCAGTATTTT.

This sequence joins TRBV30 and TRBJ1-4, with D perhaps matching TRBD1 (5 bases). Germline V gives CDR1 GTSNPN, CDR2 SVGIG (reference sequence). This CDR3 is 13 amino acids long. V lost 5 bases, J lost 3 bases, and 10 bases lay in between. This CDR3 reads CAWAGQPNEKLFF. Here the CDR3 DNA reads TGTGCCTGGGCGGGGCAACCTAATGAAAAACTGTTTTTT.

V is TRBV29-1 and J is TRBJ2-5; tentatively, D is TRBD1 (5 bases). The germline CDR1 and CDR2 sequences are SQVTM and ANQGSEA. The V gene lost 5 bases and the J gene lost 3 bases, with 10 bases spanning the gap. The CDR3 covers 12 residues. Here the CDR3 reads CSVHRLEETQYF. In DNA, the CDR3 is TGCAGCGTTCACAGGTTGGAAGAGACCCAGTACTTC.

The J gene is TRBJ2-5, the V gene TRBV5-1; 8 bases fit TRBD1. CDR1 is SGHRS, CDR2 YFSETQ, per germline. The CDR3 loop spans 17 amino acids. Trimming took 3 bases from V and 6 from J; bases not matched to a gene: 16. Here the CDR3 reads CASSSGIGQGVGKTQYF. CDR3 DNA sequence: TGCGCCAGCAGCTCGGGTATAGGACAGGGAGTGGGAAAGACCCAGTACTTC.

The chain uses TRBV24-1 and TRBJ1-4; D unclear. V was clipped by 2 bases and J by 7 bases, with 10 bases between them. The length of the CDR3 is 14 residues. CDR1 and CDR2 from the germline V gene are KGHDR and SFDVKD. The CDR3 spells CATSDSGSGEKLFF. The DNA for the CDR3 is TGTGCCACCAGTGATTCAGGTAGCGGTGAAAAACTGTTTTTT.

The DNA of the CDR3 is TGCGCCACCCGCCAGCGGGAGGTGTTTCACAATGAGCAGTTCTTC. Protein sequence: CATRQREVFHNEQFF. The chain joins TRBV4-1 to TRBJ2-1; 9 bases are shared with TRBD2. This CDR3 is built from 15 residues. Trimming at V came to 10 bases and at J to 5 bases, leaving 12 bases not matched to a gene. Germline V gene lookup returns CDR1 MGHRA and CDR2 YSYEKL.

With respect to this clone: The germline gene is not matched at one end of the junction; a read error may be the cause. This chain's CDR3 is CASGFPRGKDYNSPLHF. CDR3 bases: TGTGCCAGCGGCTTTCCACGGGGGAAGGACTATAATTCACCCCTCCACTTT. The rearrangement uses TRBV7-8 and TRBJ1-6, with D possibly being TRBD1 (5 bases). Germline CDR1 reads SGHVS; CDR2 reads FQNEAQ. There are 17 residues in the CDR3.

The chain recombines TRBV7-2 with TRBJ2-7, with a weak D call TRBD2 (6 bases). This CDR3 region has 15 residues. Germline V gene data show CDR1 as SGHTA and CDR2 as FQGNSA. V gave up 1 base and J gave up 3 bases, with 13 bases separating them. For the CDR3, the DNA is TGTGCCAGCAGCTTAGTTGGGGGGAGCAGCTACGAGCAGTACTTC. Translated, it gives CASSLVGGSSYEQYF.

The rearrangement uses TRBV7-6 and TRBJ2-3; TRBD2 is a possible D gene (7 bases). The V end was cut by 1 base, the J end by 4 bases, with 12 bases between. The V gene's germline CDR1 is SGHVS and CDR2 FNYEAQ. The CDR3 is 15 residues long. The CDR3 region has the DNA TGTGCCAGCAGCTTAGAGGGGGGGGTGTCAGATACGCAGTATTTT. The encoded protein is CASSLEGGVSDTQYF.